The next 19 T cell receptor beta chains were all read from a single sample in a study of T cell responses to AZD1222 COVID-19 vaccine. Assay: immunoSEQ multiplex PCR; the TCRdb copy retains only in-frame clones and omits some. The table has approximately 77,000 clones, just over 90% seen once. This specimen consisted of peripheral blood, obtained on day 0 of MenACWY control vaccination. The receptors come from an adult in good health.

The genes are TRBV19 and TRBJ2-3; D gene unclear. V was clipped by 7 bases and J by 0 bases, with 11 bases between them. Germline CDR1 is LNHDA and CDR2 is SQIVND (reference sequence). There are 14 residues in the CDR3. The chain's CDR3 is CASKTLASTDTQYF. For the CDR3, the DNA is TGTGCCAGTAAGACACTCGCTAGCACAGATACGCAGTATTTT.

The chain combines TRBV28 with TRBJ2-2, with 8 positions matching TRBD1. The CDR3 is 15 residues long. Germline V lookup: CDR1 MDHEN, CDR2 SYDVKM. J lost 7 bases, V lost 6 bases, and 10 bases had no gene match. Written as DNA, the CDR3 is TGTGCCAGCAGGGACTCGACAGGGGACCTCGGGGAGCTGTTTTTT. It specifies CASRDSTGDLGELFF. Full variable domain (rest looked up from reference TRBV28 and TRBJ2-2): DVKVTQSSRYLVKRTGEKVFLECVQDMDHENMFWYRQDPGLGLRLIYFSYDVKMKEKGDIPEGYSVSREKKERFSLILESASTNQTSMYLCASRDSTGDLGELFFGEGSRLTVL.

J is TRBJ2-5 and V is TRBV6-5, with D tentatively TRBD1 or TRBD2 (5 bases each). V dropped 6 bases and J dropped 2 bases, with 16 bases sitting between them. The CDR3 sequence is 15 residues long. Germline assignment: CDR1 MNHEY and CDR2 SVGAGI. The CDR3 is CASSQQEAVQETQYF. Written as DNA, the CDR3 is TGTGCCAGCAGCCAACAGGAGGCAGTACAAGAGACCCAGTACTTC.

As DNA, the CDR3 is TGTGCTAGTGCGGAGGGCAGCAATCAGCCCCAGCATTTT. Its translation is CASAEGSNQPQHF. The chain employs TRBV12-5 and TRBJ1-5; D gene uncertain. This CDR3 region has 13 residues. Germline loops: CDR1 LGHNT, CDR2 FRNRAP. V lost 7 bases, J lost 1 base, and 8 bases lay in between.

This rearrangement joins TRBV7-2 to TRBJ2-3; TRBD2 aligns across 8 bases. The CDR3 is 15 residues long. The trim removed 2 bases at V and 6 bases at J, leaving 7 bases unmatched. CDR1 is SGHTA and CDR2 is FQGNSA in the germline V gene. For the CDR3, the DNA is TGTGCCAGCAGCTTACGGACTAGCCCCCAGGATACGCAGTATTTT. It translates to CASSLRTSPQDTQYF.

Here the CDR3 DNA reads TGCGCCAGCAGCTTGGAGTCAGGGAACACTGAAGCTTTCTTT. Translated, it gives CASSLESGNTEAFF. The V and J genes are TRBV5-1 and TRBJ1-1; no clear D gene. The CDR3 has 14 residues. CDR1 is SGHRS and CDR2 is YFSETQ in the germline V gene. Trimming left V 0 bases short and J 1 base short, with 7 bases between.

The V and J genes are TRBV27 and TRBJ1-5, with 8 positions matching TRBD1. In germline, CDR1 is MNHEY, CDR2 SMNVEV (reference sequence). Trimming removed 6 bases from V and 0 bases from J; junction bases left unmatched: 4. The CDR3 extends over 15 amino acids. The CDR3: CASSWDRYSNQPQHF. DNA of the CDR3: TGTGCCAGCAGCTGGGACAGGTATAGCAATCAGCCCCAGCATTTT.

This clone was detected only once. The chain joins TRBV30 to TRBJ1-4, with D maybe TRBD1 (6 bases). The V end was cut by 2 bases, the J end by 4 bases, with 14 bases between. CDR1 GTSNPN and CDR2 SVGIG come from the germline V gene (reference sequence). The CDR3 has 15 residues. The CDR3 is CAWSRKTGDNEKLFF. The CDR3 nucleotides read TGTGCCTGGAGTCGAAAGACAGGAGATAATGAAAAACTGTTTTTT.

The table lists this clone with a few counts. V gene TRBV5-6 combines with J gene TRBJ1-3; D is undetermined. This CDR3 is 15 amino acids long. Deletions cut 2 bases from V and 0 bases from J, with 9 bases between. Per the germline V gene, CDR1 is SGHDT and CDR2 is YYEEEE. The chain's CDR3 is CASSLYSTSGNTIYF. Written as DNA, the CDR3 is TGTGCCAGCAGCTTATACAGTACCTCTGGAAACACCATATATTTT.

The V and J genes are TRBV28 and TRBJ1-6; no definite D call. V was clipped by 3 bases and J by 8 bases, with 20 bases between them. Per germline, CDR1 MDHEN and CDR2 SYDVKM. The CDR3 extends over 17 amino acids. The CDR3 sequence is CASSFHGVYPRDSPLHF. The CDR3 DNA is TGTGCCAGCAGTTTCCATGGCGTTTACCCCCGGGATTCACCCCTCCACTTT. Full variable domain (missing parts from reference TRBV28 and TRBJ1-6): DVKVTQSSRYLVKRTGEKVFLECVQDMDHENMFWYRQDPGLGLRLIYFSYDVKMKEKGDIPEGYSVSREKKERFSLILESASTNQTSMYLCASSFHGVYPRDSPLHFGNGTRLTVT.

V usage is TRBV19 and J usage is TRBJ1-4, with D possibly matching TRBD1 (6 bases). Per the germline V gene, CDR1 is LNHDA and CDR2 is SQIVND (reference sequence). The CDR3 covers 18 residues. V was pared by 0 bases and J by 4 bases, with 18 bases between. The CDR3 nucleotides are TGTGCCAGTAGTATAGAGGGCCGACAACGAGGGGGTAATGAAAAACTGTTTTTT. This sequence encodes CASSIEGRQRGGNEKLFF.

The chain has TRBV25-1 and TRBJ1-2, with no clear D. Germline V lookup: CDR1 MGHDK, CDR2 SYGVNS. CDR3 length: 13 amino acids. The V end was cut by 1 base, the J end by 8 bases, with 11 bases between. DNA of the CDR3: TGTGCCAGCAGTGAATTTTCCGCCTACGGCTACACCTTC. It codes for CASSEFSAYGYTF.

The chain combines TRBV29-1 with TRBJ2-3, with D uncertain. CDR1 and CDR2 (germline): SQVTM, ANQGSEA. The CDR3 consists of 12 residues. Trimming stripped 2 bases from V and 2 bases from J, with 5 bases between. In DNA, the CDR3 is TGCAGCGTTGAAACGAACACAGATACGCAGTATTTT. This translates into CSVETNTDTQYF.

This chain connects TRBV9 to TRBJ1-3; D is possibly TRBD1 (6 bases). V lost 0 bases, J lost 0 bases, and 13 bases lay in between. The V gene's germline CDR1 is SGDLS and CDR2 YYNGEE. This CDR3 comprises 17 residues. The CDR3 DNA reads TGTGCCAGCAGCGTAGAGGGGGGCCCGCGCTCTGGAAACACCATATATTTT. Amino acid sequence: CASSVEGGPRSGNTIYF.

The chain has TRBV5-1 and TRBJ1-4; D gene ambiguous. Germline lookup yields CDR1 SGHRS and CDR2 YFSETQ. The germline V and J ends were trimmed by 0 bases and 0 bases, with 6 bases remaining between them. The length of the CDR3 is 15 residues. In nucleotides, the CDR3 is TGCGCCAGCAGCTTGGACAGTGCAACTAATGAAAAACTGTTTTTT. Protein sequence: CASSLDSATNEKLFF. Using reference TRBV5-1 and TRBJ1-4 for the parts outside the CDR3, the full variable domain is KAGVTQTPRYLIKTRGQQVTLSCSPISGHRSVSWYQQTPGQGLQFLFEYFSETQRNKGNFPGRFSGRQFSNSRSEMNVSTLELGDSALYLCASSLDSATNEKLFFGSGTQLSVL.

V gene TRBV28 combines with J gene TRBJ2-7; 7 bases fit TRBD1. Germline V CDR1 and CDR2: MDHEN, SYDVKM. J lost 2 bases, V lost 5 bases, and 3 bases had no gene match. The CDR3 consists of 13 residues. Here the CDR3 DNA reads TGTGCCAGCAGTACACAGGGGACCTACGAGCAGTACTTC. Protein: CASSTQGTYEQYF.

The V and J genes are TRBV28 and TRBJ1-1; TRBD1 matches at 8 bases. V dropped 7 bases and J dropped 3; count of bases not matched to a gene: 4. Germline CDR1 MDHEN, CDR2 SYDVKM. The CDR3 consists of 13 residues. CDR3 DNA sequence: TGTGCCAGCATAGGACAGGGCTACACTGAAGCTTTCTTT. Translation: CASIGQGYTEAFF.

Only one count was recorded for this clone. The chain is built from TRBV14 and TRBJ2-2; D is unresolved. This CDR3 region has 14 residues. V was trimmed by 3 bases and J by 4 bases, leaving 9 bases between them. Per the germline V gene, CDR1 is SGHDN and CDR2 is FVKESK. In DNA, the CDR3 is TGTGCCAGCAGCCAGCAGGTACTCACCGGGGAGCTGTTTTTT. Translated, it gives CASSQQVLTGELFF.

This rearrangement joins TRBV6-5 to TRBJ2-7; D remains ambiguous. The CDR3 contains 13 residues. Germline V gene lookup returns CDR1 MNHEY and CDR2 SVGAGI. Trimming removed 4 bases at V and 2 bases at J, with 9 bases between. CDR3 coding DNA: TGTGCCAGCAGTTTGACCCGGACCTACGAGCAGTACTTC. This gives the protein CASSLTRTYEQYF.